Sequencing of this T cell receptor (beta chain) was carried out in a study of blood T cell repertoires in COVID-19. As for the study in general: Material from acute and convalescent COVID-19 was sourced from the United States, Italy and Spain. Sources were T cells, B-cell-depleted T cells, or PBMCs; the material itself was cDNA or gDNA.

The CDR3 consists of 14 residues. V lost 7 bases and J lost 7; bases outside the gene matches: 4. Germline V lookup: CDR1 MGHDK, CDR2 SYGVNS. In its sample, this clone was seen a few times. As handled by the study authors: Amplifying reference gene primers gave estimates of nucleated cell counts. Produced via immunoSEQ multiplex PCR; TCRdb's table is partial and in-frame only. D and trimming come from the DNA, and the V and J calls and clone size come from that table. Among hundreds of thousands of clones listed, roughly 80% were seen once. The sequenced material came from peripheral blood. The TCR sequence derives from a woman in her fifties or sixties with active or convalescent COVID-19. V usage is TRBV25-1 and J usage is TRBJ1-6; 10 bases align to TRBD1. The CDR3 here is CASTGTGDNSPLHF. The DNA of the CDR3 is TGTGCCAGCACTGGGACAGGGGACAATTCACCCCTCCACTTT.